The rows below give T cell receptor beta chains drawn from one sample of a study of cytomegalovirus exposure and HLA in healthy donors. Sequencing was performed with immunoSEQ multiplex PCR; in TCRdb, only in-frame clones are kept and a portion is missing. The table lists roughly 120,000 clones, roughly 70% of them singletons. Sequenced input: PBMCs. These receptor sequences come from a man aged 40-55 years in good health and CMV-seronegative. The CDR3 runs from the conserved cysteine through the conserved F or W.

>TRBV19|TRBJ2-5
CASSISQETQYF
>TRBV18|TRBJ2-7
CASSPGSPYEQYF
>TRBV9|TRBJ1-1
CASSSGPATEAFF
>TRBV18|TRBJ2-7
CASSPQGADFSYEQYF
>TRBV28|TRBJ2-2
CATDQTTNTGELFF
>TRBV7-2|TRBJ2-3
CASSLVAGSSTDTQYF
>TRBV29-1|TRBJ2-7
CSVVAGGLGEQYF
>TRBV5-5|TRBJ2-2
CASSLTRRGTGELFF
>TRBV27|TRBJ1-5
CASSFRLNSNQPQHF
>TRBV5-6|TRBJ2-2
CASSLVATGELFF
>TRBV7-2|TRBJ2-5
CASSAGDEPAVETQYF
>TRBV6-6|TRBJ1-4
CASREDFGREKLFF
>TRBV7-9|TRBJ1-1
CASRSLEAFF
>TRBV7-2|NA
CASSNEAGQGSYEQYF
>TRBV5-4|TRBJ2-7
CASSLDRTYEQYF
>TRBV5-1|TRBJ1-2
CASSETGEYGYTF
>TRBV28|TRBJ2-5
CASSSRTQYF
>TRBV7-9|TRBJ2-5
CSSSVGARGRVGVQETQYF
>TRBV7-9|TRBJ1-4
CASSSFKRRTNEKLFF
>TRBV7-3|TRBJ1-1
CASSREGQGDTEAFF
>TRBV5-1|TRBJ1-4
CASSPTGSNEKLFF
>TRBV19|TRBJ1-5
CASSLSPSKFGERARQPQHF
>TRBV5-1|TRBJ1-3
CASSLSGGGSGNTIYF
>TRBV15|TRBJ2-7
CATSPGGSVYYEQYF
>TRBV5-6|TRBJ1-2
CASSLNRYGYTF
>TRBV4-1|TRBJ2-7
CASSQEWRGGLAGPYEQYF
>TRBV19|TRBJ1-1
CASSHQGNWGEAFF
>TRBV9|TRBJ1-1
CASSLTTGPNTEAFF
>TRBV11-2|TRBJ2-1
CASSLASGGGEQFF
>TRBV5-6|TRBJ2-3
CASSYPGSRGGDTQYF
>TRBV28|TRBJ1-4
CASSLGGGYEKLFF
>TRBV18|TRBJ2-7
CASSPFRDTQYF
>TRBV7-9|TRBJ2-1
CASSPRLAGDYNEQFF